A selection of T cell receptor beta chains follows, all from one sample in a study of T cell changes during pregnancy in multiple sclerosis. Using immunoSEQ multiplex PCR, the repertoire was profiled, and TCRdb retains in-frame clones only, with some absent. This table has under 100,000 clones, 91% appearing once. This specimen consisted of peripheral blood, obtained in the first trimester of pregnancy. Every receptor here comes from a female donor in good health, enrolled as a control in a pregnancy study. CDR3s include the opening cysteine and the closing phenylalanine or tryptophan. The D gene is left open where the match is weak. Where a row states a size, it is once, few, many or the class of an expanded clone; other rows omit it.

j_gene,v_gene,abundance,d_gene,CDR3nt,CDR3aa
TRBJ2-1,TRBV7-2,NA,TRBD1,TGTGCCAGCAGTCAACAGGGGGCCAATTACAATGAGCAGTTCTTC,CASSQQGANYNEQFF
TRBJ2-1,TRBV5-1,NA,NA,TGCGCCAGCCGGGAAGCTTACAATGAGCAGTTCTTC,CASREAYNEQFF
TRBJ2-1,TRBV29-1,NA,NA,TGCAGCGTCAGGGAATTCAAGCAGTTCTTC,CSVREFKQFF
TRBJ1-5,TRBV25-1,NA,NA,TGTGCCAGCAGTGCCAGTCACACAGAACCCCAGCATTTT,CASSASHTEPQHF
TRBJ1-6,TRBV27,NA,NA,TGTGCCAGCAAACGGGGGGACAATTCACCCCTCCACTTT,CASKRGDNSPLHF
TRBJ2-2,TRBV9,NA,TRBD1,TGTGCCAGCAGCGCCGTCGCCGGGACAGATAACACCGGGGAGCTGTTTTTT,CASSAVAGTDNTGELFF
TRBJ2-3,TRBV5-1,NA,TRBD2,TGCGCCAGCAGCATCCTAGCGGGGGGCACAGATACGCAGTATTTT,CASSILAGGTDTQYF
TRBJ1-2,TRBV19,NA,NA,TGTGCCAGTACCTATCCCGGGACACACTATGGCTACACCTTC,CASTYPGTHYGYTF
TRBJ1-2,TRBV2,NA,NA,TGTGCCAGCAGCCCCGGGACACTCTATGGCTACACCTTC,CASSPGTLYGYTF
TRBJ1-5,TRBV4-1,NA,NA,TGCGCCAGCAGCCAAGTAGGGGGTGGGCAGCCCCAGCATTTT,CASSQVGGGQPQHF
TRBJ2-7,TRBV5-6,NA,TRBD1,TGTGCCAGCAGCACAGACAGGGGCGAGCAGTACTTC,CASSTDRGEQYF
TRBJ1-1,TRBV9,NA,NA,TGTGCCAGCAGCATCGGCGGGACGGGCACTGAAGCTTTCTTT,CASSIGGTGTEAFF
TRBJ2-7,TRBV6-1,NA,TRBD2,TGTGCCAGCGTACTAGCGGGAGCTTACGAGCAGTACTTC,CASVLAGAYEQYF
TRBJ1-1,TRBV15,NA,NA,TGTGCCACCAGGATAAGCGGGGACTCCTTTATGGACACTGAAGCTTTCTTT,CATRISGDSFMDTEAFF
TRBJ1-2,TRBV6-6,NA,NA,TGTGCCAGCAGTTACGGGCAACAGGGATCGAACTATGGCTACACCTTC,CASSYGQQGSNYGYTF
TRBJ2-7,TRBV4-3,NA,NA,TGCGCCAGCAGCCAAGATATAGTCTACTACGAGCAGTACTTC,CASSQDIVYYEQYF
TRBJ2-7,TRBV18,NA,TRBD1,TGTGCCAGCTCAACCACCCGGGACAGGGACTACGAGCAGTACTTC,CASSTTRDRDYEQYF
TRBJ2-1,TRBV10-3,NA,NA,TGTGCCATCAACCCGGGCGGGGAGAGCTCCTACAATGAGCAGTTCTTC,CAINPGGESSYNEQFF
TRBJ1-1,TRBV29-1,NA,TRBD1,TGCAGCGCAGACAGGGACGGGGGCACTGAAGCTTTCTTT,CSADRDGGTEAFF
TRBJ1-3,TRBV13,once,TRBD1,TGTGCCAGCAGCCCCAGCGGCAGGACAGGCTCTGGAAACACCATATATTTT,CASSPSGRTGSGNTIYF
TRBJ1-2,TRBV7-8,NA,NA,TGTGCCAGCAGCCCCCCGGGGGGGCGGATTTCGAGAGGCTACACCTTC,CASSPPGGRISRGYTF
TRBJ2-5,TRBV18,NA,NA,TGTGCCAGCTCACTCGGGCGGGCCCCCGAGACCCAGTACTTC,CASSLGRAPETQYF
TRBJ2-2,TRBV7-9,NA,NA,TGTGCCAGCATCGTGGACAGTAACACCGGGGAGCTGTTTTTT,CASIVDSNTGELFF
TRBJ1-6,TRBV12-5,NA,TRBD1,TGTGCTAGTGCCACCGGGACAGGGAATTCACCCCTCCACTTT,CASATGTGNSPLHF
TRBJ1-1,TRBV5-4,NA,TRBD1,TGTGCCAGCAGCTCAGACAGGGCATACACTGAAGCTTTCTTT,CASSSDRAYTEAFF
TRBJ1-5,TRBV5-1,NA,NA,TGCGCCAGCAGCTTGGACAGCACCAATCAGCCCCAGCATTTT,CASSLDSTNQPQHF
TRBJ2-1,TRBV7-9,NA,TRBD2,TGTGCCAGCAGCTTAGGTCGACTAGCAGGCGATGAGCAGTTCTTC,CASSLGRLAGDEQFF
TRBJ1-6,TRBV18,few,NA,TGTGCCAGCTCACCACCGTACAGCAGCTCACCCCTCCACTTT,CASSPPYSSSPLHF
TRBJ1-4,TRBV9,NA,NA,TGTGCCAGCAGCGTCGAGTGGACTAATGAAAAACTGTTTTTT,CASSVEWTNEKLFF
TRBJ1-4,TRBV6-1,NA,TRBD1,TGTGCCAGCAGTGAAGGGTACACAGGGGCCTTTAATGAAAAACTGTTTTTT,CASSEGYTGAFNEKLFF
TRBJ1-6,TRBV28,NA,NA,TGTGCCAGCACCCCCGGGGGTCCACCCCTCCACTTT,CASTPGGPPLHF
TRBJ2-7,TRBV27,NA,NA,TGTGCCAGCAGTTTCTCTGGGGGCCCCTCCTACGAGCAGTACTTC,CASSFSGGPSYEQYF
TRBJ2-1,TRBV7-6,NA,NA,TGTGCCAGCAGCTTGGGCAACTACAATGAGCAGTTCTTC,CASSLGNYNEQFF
TRBJ2-5,TRBV9,NA,TRBD2,TGTGCCAGCAGCGTTACGTGGGGAGGGGAGGTGGAGACCCAGTACTTC,CASSVTWGGEVETQYF
TRBJ1-2,TRBV4-3,NA,TRBD1,TGCGCCAGCAGCCGAACAGGGGGCCTCCCTAACTATGGCTACACCTTC,CASSRTGGLPNYGYTF
TRBJ1-1,TRBV29-1,NA,NA,TGCAGCGGGGGTAAGGAGGTAGAAGCTTTCTTT,CSGGKEVEAFF
TRBJ2-5,TRBV5-4,NA,TRBD1,TGTGCCAGCAGCCGGACAGGGAAAGAGACCCAGTACTTC,CASSRTGKETQYF
TRBJ1-2,TRBV9,NA,NA,TGTGCCAGCAGCGTAGGGCCAGGGCACGGCTACACCTTC,CASSVGPGHGYTF
TRBJ2-6,TRBV5-5,NA,NA,TGTGCCAGCAGCTCCCCGACTCCAGGGAACGGGGCCAACGTCCTGACTTTC,CASSSPTPGNGANVLTF
TRBJ1-6,TRBV7-2,NA,NA,TGTGCCAGCAGCGAAACCGAAGTTGCGAATTCACCCCTCCACTTT,CASSETEVANSPLHF
TRBJ1-6,TRBV5-4,NA,NA,TGTGCCAGCAGCTTGGGTCCCCCCGGGGTCGGTTCACCCCTCCACTTT,CASSLGPPGVGSPLHF
TRBJ2-1,TRBV4-3,NA,NA,TGCGCCAGCAGCCGTCTAGCGCCCTCCTACAATGAGCAGTTCTTC,CASSRLAPSYNEQFF
TRBJ2-1,TRBV2,NA,TRBD2,TGTGCCAGCAGTGAGGAACTAGCGGGGGGGAACAATGAGCAGTTCTTC,CASSEELAGGNNEQFF